These 32 T cell receptor beta chains were all obtained from the same sample, sequenced in a study of control samples from healthy donors and cancer patients. Repertoires were generated with immunoSEQ multiplex PCR, while TCRdb's copy carries only in-frame clones and drops some. Of 45,000 to 65,000 clones in the sample, 88% were seen once. The material sequenced was PBMCs. All receptors derive from a man aged 45-65 years with head and neck cancer.

The V call is TRBV4-2, the J call TRBJ1-1; TRBD1 matches 8 bases. Germline CDR1 LGHNA, CDR2 YNFKEQ. This CDR3 has 15 residues. V lost 4 bases, J lost 1 base, and 5 bases stayed unmatched. Here the CDR3 reads CASSPRDRPNTEAFF. The CDR3 coding sequence is TGTGCCAGCAGCCCCCGGGACAGGCCGAACACTGAAGCTTTCTTT.

This chain connects TRBV9 to TRBJ2-1; 9 bases are a match to TRBD2. From germline, CDR1 is SGDLS and CDR2 YYNGEE. This CDR3 is 15 amino acids long. V was clipped by 2 bases and J by 4 bases; unmatched bases: 4. CDR3 in DNA: TGTGCCAGCAGCGTTTCGCGGGGGGGATACAATGAGCAGTTCTTC. It codes for CASSVSRGGYNEQFF.

The chain employs TRBV14 and TRBJ2-7; D not resolved. Germline V gene sequence: CDR1 SGHDN, CDR2 FVKESK. Trimming stripped 2 bases from V and 4 bases from J, with 3 bases between. The CDR3 length is 11 residues. CDR3 sequence reads: CASSQHYEQYF. Written as DNA, the CDR3 is TGTGCCAGCAGCCAACATTACGAGCAGTACTTC.

The rearrangement uses TRBV5-4 and TRBJ2-5; D might be TRBD1 (6 bases). This CDR3 is 14 amino acids long. CDR1 and CDR2 (germline): SGHNT, YYREEE (reference sequence). Trimming took 4 bases from V and 3 from J, leaving 13 bases between them. The CDR3: CASSPRGRKETQYF. In DNA form, the CDR3 reads TGTGCCAGCAGCCCCAGGGGAAGGAAAGAGACCCAGTACTTC. Full variable domain (rest looked up from reference TRBV5-4 and TRBJ2-5): ETGVTQSPTHLIKTRGQQVTLRCSSQSGHNTVSWYQQALGQGPQFIFQYYREEENGRGNFPPRFSGLQFPNYSSELNVNALELDDSALYLCASSPRGRKETQYFGPGTRLLVL.

This chain links TRBV6-4 with TRBJ2-2; tentative D call: TRBD1 (5 bases). The CDR3 is 13 residues long. The germline CDR1 and CDR2 sequences are MRHNA and SNTAGT. The germline V and J ends were trimmed by 8 bases and 7 bases, with 14 bases remaining between them. Written as DNA, the CDR3 is TGTGCCAGCGAAGATCCAGGGATCGGGGAGCTGTTTTTT. This sequence encodes CASEDPGIGELFF.

This clone was picked up one time. This rearrangement joins TRBV5-6 to TRBJ2-7; 13 positions agree with TRBD2. CDR1 is SGHDT, CDR2 YYEEEE, per germline. The trim removed 6 bases at V and 1 base at J, leaving 10 bases unmatched. This CDR3 has 17 amino acids. CDR3 in amino acids: CASTGLAGEARSYEQYF. Here the CDR3 DNA reads TGTGCCAGCACCGGACTAGCGGGAGAAGCTAGATCCTACGAGCAGTACTTC.

The V call is TRBV18, the J call TRBJ2-5; 10 bases are a match to TRBD2. The CDR3 is 17 residues long. Germline V gene sequence: CDR1 KGHSH, CDR2 LQKENI. The J segment lost 5 bases and the V segment lost 2 bases, leaving 11 bases of the junction unmatched. CDR3 sequence: CASSPRVTLAGPETQYF. CDR3 sequence (DNA): TGTGCCAGCTCACCAAGGGTTACACTAGCGGGGCCGGAGACCCAGTACTTC.

This clone occurred a few times. The chain combines TRBV4-3 with TRBJ2-7; D might be TRBD1 (6 bases). Germline lookup yields CDR1 LGHNA and CDR2 YSLEER. The length of the CDR3 is 13 residues. V lost 5 bases to trimming and J lost 5 bases, with 13 bases between them. The CDR3, as DNA: TGCGCCAGCAGCGGTCAGGGGCAGGACGAGCAGTACTTC. It specifies CASSGQGQDEQYF.

The chain joins TRBV3-1 (or the pseudogene TRBV3-2) to TRBJ2-1; 9 bases are shared with TRBD2. The CDR3 loop spans 16 amino acids. Per the germline V gene, CDR1 is LGHDT and CDR2 is YNNKEL (reference sequence). Trimming cost V 0 bases and J 6 bases; bases outside gene matches: 6. The CDR3 sequence is CASSQDGGGGRNEQFF. DNA of the CDR3: TGTGCCAGCAGCCAAGATGGCGGGGGGGGCCGCAATGAGCAGTTCTTC.

This chain joins TRBV7-2 and TRBJ1-4, with 8 nucleotides matching TRBD1. The ends lost 4 bases at V and 7 bases at J; junction bases unmatched: 5. Per germline, CDR1 SGHTA and CDR2 FQGNSA. This CDR3 region has 14 residues. Here the CDR3 reads CASSSGQGSEKLFF. The DNA of the CDR3 is TGTGCCAGCAGCTCTGGACAGGGAAGTGAAAAACTGTTTTTT.

V and J are TRBV11-1 and TRBJ2-2; D unclear. The CDR3 contains 14 residues. The V gene's germline CDR1 is SGHAT and CDR2 FQDESV (reference sequence). With 1 base removed from V and 1 base from J, the gap between germline ends came to 4 bases. The CDR3 reads CASSLVRNTGELFF. CDR3 DNA sequence: TGTGCCAGCAGCTTAGTGCGGAACACCGGGGAGCTGTTTTTT.

The sample holds a few counts of this clone. The V call is TRBV10-1, the J call TRBJ2-3; 10 bases match TRBD2. The CDR3 has 16 residues. Unmatched junction bases numbered 7, after V lost 5 bases and J lost 2 bases. Looked up from germline, CDR1 is WNHNN and CDR2 is SYGVQD (reference sequence). The CDR3 coding sequence is TGCGCCAGCAGTCTGGGAGCGGGAGGGATCACAGATACGCAGTATTTT. It translates to CASSLGAGGITDTQYF.

V is TRBV7-3 and J is TRBJ2-1; D is ambiguous. Germline V CDR1 and CDR2: SGHTA, FQGTGA. The CDR3 loop spans 13 amino acids. Trimming stripped 5 bases from V and 4 bases from J, with 9 bases between. The CDR3 sequence is CASSRTRYNEQFF. The CDR3 nucleotides are TGTGCCAGCAGCCGGACCCGTTACAATGAGCAGTTCTTC. The full variable domain, its missing parts supplied by reference TRBV7-3 and TRBJ2-1, is GAGVSQTPSNKVTEKGKYVELRCDPISGHTALYWYRQSLGQGPEFLIYFQGTGAADDSGLPNDRFFAVRPEGSVSTLKIQRTERGDSAVYLCASSRTRYNEQFFGPGTRLTVL.

The chain combines TRBV29-1 with TRBJ1-2, with TRBD1 matching over 8 bases. The J segment lost 8 bases and the V segment lost 1 base, leaving 9 bases of the junction unmatched. The CDR3 is made up of 14 amino acids. Germline V lookup: CDR1 SQVTM, CDR2 ANQGSEA. DNA for the CDR3: TGCAGCGTTGAAGGAGGACAGGGAAGGGACGGCTACACCTTC. Residues: CSVEGGQGRDGYTF.

This chain joins TRBV3-1 (or the pseudogene TRBV3-2) and TRBJ2-7, with D tentatively TRBD1 (6 bases). V was pared by 0 bases and J by 6 bases, with 9 bases between. The CDR3 runs 13 residues. The germline V gene encodes CDR1 LGHDT and CDR2 YNNKEL (reference sequence). The chain's CDR3 is CASSQDWGREQYF. CDR3 DNA: TGTGCCAGCAGCCAAGATTGGGGGCGCGAGCAGTACTTC.

This chain uses TRBV6-4 with TRBJ1-2; D possibly corresponds to TRBD1 (5 bases). The CDR3 is 13 amino acids. V was trimmed by 0 bases and J by 8 bases, leaving 10 bases between them. The V gene's germline CDR1 is MRHNA and CDR2 SNTAGT. The CDR3 DNA reads TGTGCCAGCAGTGACTCGGACGGGGCGGGCTACACCTTC. Protein: CASSDSDGAGYTF.

This clone was detected only a few times. This chain joins TRBV3-1 (or the pseudogene TRBV3-2) and TRBJ2-7; possible D gene TRBD1, 6 bases. Trimming removed 5 bases from V and 3 bases from J, with 8 bases in between. Per germline, CDR1 LGHDT and CDR2 YNNKEL (reference sequence). The CDR3 spans 12 residues. The CDR3 DNA sequence: TGTGCCAGCAGCTTCAGGGGCTACGAGCAGTACTTC. Its translation is CASSFRGYEQYF.

V is TRBV19 and J is TRBJ2-2; 12 bases line up with TRBD2. The germline gives CDR1 LNHDA, CDR2 SQIVND (reference sequence). This CDR3 region has 16 residues. V was pared by 3 bases and J by 6 bases, with 5 bases of the junction left unmatched. The CDR3 bases are TGTGCCAGTAGTATCCTAGCGGGAGGGGGCCCCGGGGAGCTGTTTTTT. Translating it yields CASSILAGGGPGELFF.

DNA for the CDR3: TGCGCCAGCAAGGGAAGGGAAGAAAAACTGTTTTTT. Amino acids: CASKGREEKLFF. The gene calls are TRBV4-1 and TRBJ1-4; no clear D gene. The germline V and J ends were trimmed by 7 bases and 8 bases, with 11 bases remaining between them. The germline CDR1 and CDR2 sequences are MGHRA and YSYEKL. There are 12 residues in the CDR3.

The chain is built from TRBV6-2 or TRBV6-3 and TRBJ2-5; no clear D gene. The V end lost 1 base, the J end lost 5 bases, and 2 bases lay between the germline ends. Germline assignment: CDR1 MNHEY and CDR2 SVGEGT. This CDR3 region has 11 residues. DNA for the CDR3: TGTGCCAGCAGTTACTTCGAGACCCAGTACTTC. Translation gives CASSYFETQYF.

This chain uses TRBV19 with TRBJ2-1, with 8 bases lining up with TRBD2. The CDR3 sequence is 16 residues long. V lost 2 bases, J lost 7 bases, and 10 bases stayed unmatched. Germline loops: CDR1 LNHDA, CDR2 SQIVND (reference sequence). Written as DNA, the CDR3 is TGTGCCAGTAGTATATTCGGCAAGCGGGGGCAAAATGAGCAGTTCTTC. Translation gives CASSIFGKRGQNEQFF.

This clone was detected a few times. The chain links TRBV25-1 to TRBJ2-5; perhaps TRBD2 as D (6 bases). The CDR3 spans 15 residues. The V gene's germline CDR1 is MGHDK and CDR2 SYGVNS. V was clipped by 1 base and J by 5 bases, with 14 bases between them. The CDR3 protein is CASSESEGSLETQYF. The CDR3 bases are TGTGCCAGCAGTGAATCGGAGGGGTCGCTGGAGACCCAGTACTTC.

This clone was found once. The chain links TRBV30 to TRBJ2-1, with D tentatively TRBD2 (6 bases). V gave up 2 bases and J gave up 15 bases, with 23 bases separating them. CDR1 and CDR2 (germline): GTSNPN, SVGIG (reference sequence). This CDR3 is 14 amino acids long. The CDR3 sequence is CAWSPGSPNLGGFF. The CDR3 DNA reads TGTGCCTGGAGTCCGGGGTCCCCAAATCTGGGGGGGTTCTTC.

The chain recombines TRBV6-5 with TRBJ1-2; the match to TRBD1 covers 9 bases. J gave up 4 bases and V 6 bases, and 3 bases lay outside the gene matches. There are 13 residues in the CDR3. Germline V gives CDR1 MNHEY, CDR2 SVGAGI. Written as DNA, the CDR3 is TGTGCCAGCAGCCGGGACAGGGCCTATGGCTACACCTTC. It specifies CASSRDRAYGYTF.

J is TRBJ1-4 and V is TRBV6-6; the D gene is possibly TRBD1 (5 bases). From germline, CDR1 is MNHNY and CDR2 SVGAGI (reference sequence). The V gene lost 7 bases and the J gene lost 8 bases, with 20 bases spanning the gap. The length of the CDR3 is 15 residues. The CDR3 sequence: CASNRAPTVSEKLFF. The CDR3 coding sequence is TGTGCCAGCAACCGGGCCCCGACAGTCTCGGAAAAACTGTTTTTT.

This rearrangement joins TRBV19 to TRBJ2-7; D is ambiguous. Germline CDR1 LNHDA, CDR2 SQIVND (reference sequence). This CDR3 is built from 12 residues. Trimming removed 0 bases at V and 4 bases at J, with 4 bases between. The CDR3 sequence: CASSIDRYEQYF. CDR3 bases: TGTGCCAGTAGTATAGATAGGTACGAGCAGTACTTC.

This rearrangement joins TRBV24-1 to TRBJ2-2, with 8 bases identical to TRBD2. The CDR3 length is 14 residues. Germline V lookup: CDR1 KGHDR, CDR2 SFDVKD. With 9 bases clipped from V and 2 bases from J, the junction kept 4 bases outside the gene matches. The CDR3 region is CATSGGHNTGELFF. The CDR3 nucleotides read TGTGCCACCTCGGGGGGGCACAACACCGGGGAGCTGTTTTTT.

This clone was seen once. The chain employs TRBV3-1 (or the pseudogene TRBV3-2) and TRBJ2-3; TRBD2 matches at 10 bases. After removal of 4 bases from V and 1 base from J, the junction contained 2 bases not matched to a gene. Germline values: CDR1 LGHDT, CDR2 YNNKEL (reference sequence). CDR3 length: 15 amino acids. CDR3 protein: CASSRGTSGTDTQYF. In nucleotides, the CDR3 is TGTGCCAGCAGCCGCGGGACTAGCGGCACAGATACGCAGTATTTT.

The chain has TRBV5-1 and TRBJ1-4; D is perhaps TRBD1 (6 bases). The CDR3 has 16 residues. The V gene's germline CDR1 is SGHRS and CDR2 YFSETQ. Trimming shortened V by 1 base and J by 8 bases, and 18 bases separated the two germline ends. The CDR3 spells CASSLRGAGKNEKLFF. The CDR3, as DNA: TGCGCCAGCAGCTTGAGGGGGGCCGGAAAAAACGAAAAACTGTTTTTT.

In this sample, this clone turned up once. This rearrangement joins TRBV19 to TRBJ2-7, with D hard to call. With 9 bases removed from V and 0 bases from J, the gap between germline ends came to 15 bases. Germline V gene sequence: CDR1 LNHDA, CDR2 SQIVND (reference sequence). CDR3 length: 14 amino acids. The CDR3 nucleotides are TGTGCCAGGAGCCTCAAGTCGAGCTCCTACGAGCAGTACTTC. Protein sequence: CARSLKSSSYEQYF.

This chain uses TRBV11-2 with TRBJ1-3, with D possibly TRBD1 on 6 matching bases. The V end was cut by 5 bases, the J end by 1 base, with 12 bases between. This CDR3 has 15 amino acids. Germline lookup yields CDR1 SGHAT and CDR2 FQNNGV. DNA of the CDR3: TGTGCCAGCAGCGACAGGAGGGGATCTGGAAACACCATATATTTT. This codes for CASSDRRGSGNTIYF.

The chain combines TRBV29-1 with TRBJ2-7, with 7 bases lining up with TRBD1. This CDR3 contains 16 residues. V shed 1 base, J shed 0 bases, and the junction held 9 bases outside the gene matches. The V gene's germline CDR1 is SQVTM and CDR2 ANQGSEA. The CDR3 DNA reads TGCAGCGTTGAAGGGGGGCCGACAGGGACCTCCTACGAGCAGTACTTC. This codes for CSVEGGPTGTSYEQYF.